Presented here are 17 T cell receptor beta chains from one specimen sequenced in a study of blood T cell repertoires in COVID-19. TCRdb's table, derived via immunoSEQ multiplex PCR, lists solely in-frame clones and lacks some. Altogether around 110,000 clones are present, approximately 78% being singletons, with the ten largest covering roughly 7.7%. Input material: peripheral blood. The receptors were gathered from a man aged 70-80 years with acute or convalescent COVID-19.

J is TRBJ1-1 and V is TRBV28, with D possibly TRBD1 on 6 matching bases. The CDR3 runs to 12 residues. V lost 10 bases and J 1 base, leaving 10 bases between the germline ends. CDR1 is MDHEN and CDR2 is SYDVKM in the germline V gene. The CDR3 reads CAIRTANTEAFF. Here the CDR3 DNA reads TGTGCCATACGGACAGCGAACACTGAAGCTTTCTTT. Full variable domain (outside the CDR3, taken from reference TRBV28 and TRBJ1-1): DVKVTQSSRYLVKRTGEKVFLECVQDMDHENMFWYRQDPGLGLRLIYFSYDVKMKEKGDIPEGYSVSREKKERFSLILESASTNQTSMYLCAIRTANTEAFFGQGTRLTVV.

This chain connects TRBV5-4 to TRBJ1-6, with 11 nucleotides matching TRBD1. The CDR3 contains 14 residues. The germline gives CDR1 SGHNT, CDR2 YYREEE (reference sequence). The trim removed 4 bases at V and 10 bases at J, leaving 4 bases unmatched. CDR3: CASSQGTGGSPLHF. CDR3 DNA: TGTGCCAGCAGCCAGGGGACAGGGGGGTCACCCCTCCACTTT.

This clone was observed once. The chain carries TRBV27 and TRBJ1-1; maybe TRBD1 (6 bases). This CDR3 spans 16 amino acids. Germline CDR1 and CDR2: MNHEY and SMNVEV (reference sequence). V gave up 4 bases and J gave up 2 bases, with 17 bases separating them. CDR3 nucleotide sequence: TGTGCCAGCAGTTCAAGAGGTCAGGGGCGAAACACTGAAGCTTTCTTT. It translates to CASSSRGQGRNTEAFF.

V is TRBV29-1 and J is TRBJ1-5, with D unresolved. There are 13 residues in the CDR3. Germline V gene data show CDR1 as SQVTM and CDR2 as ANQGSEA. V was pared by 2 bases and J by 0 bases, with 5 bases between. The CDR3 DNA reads TGCAGCGTTGAAATAAATAGCAATCAGCCCCAGCATTTT. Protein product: CSVEINSNQPQHF. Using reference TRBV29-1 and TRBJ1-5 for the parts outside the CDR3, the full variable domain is SAVISQKPSRDICQRGTSLTIQCQVDSQVTMMFWYRQQPGQSLTLIATANQGSEATYESGFVIDKFPISRPNLTFSTLTVSNMSPEDSSIYLCSVEINSNQPQHFGDGTRLSIL.

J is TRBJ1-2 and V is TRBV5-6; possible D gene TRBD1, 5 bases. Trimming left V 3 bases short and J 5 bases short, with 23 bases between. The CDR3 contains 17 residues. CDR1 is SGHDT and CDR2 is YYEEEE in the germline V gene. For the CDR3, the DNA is TGTGCCAGCAGCTCGGGGGTAGAGGTCGGTGGGATATATGGCTACACCTTC. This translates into CASSSGVEVGGIYGYTF.

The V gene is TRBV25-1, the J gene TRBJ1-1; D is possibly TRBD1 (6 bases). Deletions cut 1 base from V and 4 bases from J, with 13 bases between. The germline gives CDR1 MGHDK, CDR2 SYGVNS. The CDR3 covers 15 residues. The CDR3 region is CASSESRWGLTEAFF. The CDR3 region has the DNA TGTGCCAGCAGTGAATCCCGATGGGGGCTCACTGAAGCTTTCTTT.

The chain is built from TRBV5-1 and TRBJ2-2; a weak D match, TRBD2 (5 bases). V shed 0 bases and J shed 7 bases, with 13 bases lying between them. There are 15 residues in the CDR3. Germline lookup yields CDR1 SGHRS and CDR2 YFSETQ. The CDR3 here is CASSLVGVWDGELFF. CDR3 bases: TGCGCCAGCAGCTTGGTCGGGGTTTGGGACGGGGAGCTGTTTTTT.

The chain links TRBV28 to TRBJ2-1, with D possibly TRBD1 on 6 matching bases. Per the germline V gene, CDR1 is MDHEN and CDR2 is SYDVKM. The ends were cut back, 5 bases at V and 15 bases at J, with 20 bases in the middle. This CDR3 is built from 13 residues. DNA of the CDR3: TGTGCCAGCAGTCTCCAGGGGACCAAGAATTGGTTCTTC. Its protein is CASSLQGTKNWFF. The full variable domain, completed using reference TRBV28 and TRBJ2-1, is DVKVTQSSRYLVKRTGEKVFLECVQDMDHENMFWYRQDPGLGLRLIYFSYDVKMKEKGDIPEGYSVSREKKERFSLILESASTNQTSMYLCASSLQGTKNWFFGPGTRLTVL.

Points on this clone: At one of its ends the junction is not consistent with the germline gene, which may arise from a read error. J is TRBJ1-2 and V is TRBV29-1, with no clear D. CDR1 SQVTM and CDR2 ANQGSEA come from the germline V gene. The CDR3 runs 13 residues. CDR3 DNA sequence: TGCAGCGTTGTTAAGTCCACTAACTATGGCCACACCTTC. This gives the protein CSVVKSTNYGHTF.

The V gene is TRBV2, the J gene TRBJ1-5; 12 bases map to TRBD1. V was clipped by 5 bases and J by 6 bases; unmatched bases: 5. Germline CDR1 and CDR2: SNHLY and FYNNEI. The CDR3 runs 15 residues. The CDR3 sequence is CASSSGQGAVQPQHF. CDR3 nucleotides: TGTGCCAGCAGTTCGGGACAGGGGGCCGTTCAGCCCCAGCATTTT.

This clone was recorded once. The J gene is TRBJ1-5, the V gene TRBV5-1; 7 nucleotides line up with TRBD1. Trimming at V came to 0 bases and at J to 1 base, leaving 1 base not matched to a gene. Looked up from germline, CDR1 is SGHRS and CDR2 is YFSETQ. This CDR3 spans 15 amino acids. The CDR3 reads CASSLGDSSNQPQHF. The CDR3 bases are TGCGCCAGCAGCTTGGGGGACAGCAGCAATCAGCCCCAGCATTTT.

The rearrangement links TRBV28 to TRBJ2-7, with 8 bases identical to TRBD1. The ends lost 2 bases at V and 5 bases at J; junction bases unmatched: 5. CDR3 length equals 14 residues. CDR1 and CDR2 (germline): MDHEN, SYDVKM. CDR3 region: CASSLMDRDHEQYF. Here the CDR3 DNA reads TGTGCCAGCAGTTTAATGGACAGGGACCACGAGCAGTACTTC.

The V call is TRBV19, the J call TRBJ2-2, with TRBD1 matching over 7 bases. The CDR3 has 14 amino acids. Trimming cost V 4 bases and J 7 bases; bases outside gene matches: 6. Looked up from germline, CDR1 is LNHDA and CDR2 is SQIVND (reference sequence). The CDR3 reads CASSTQGFVGELFF. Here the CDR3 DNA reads TGTGCCAGTAGTACACAGGGGTTTGTCGGGGAGCTGTTTTTT.

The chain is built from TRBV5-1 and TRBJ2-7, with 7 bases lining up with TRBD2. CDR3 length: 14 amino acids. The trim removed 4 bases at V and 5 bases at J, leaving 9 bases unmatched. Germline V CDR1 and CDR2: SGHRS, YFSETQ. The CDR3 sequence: CASSPLAGANEQYF. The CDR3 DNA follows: TGCGCCAGCAGCCCCCTGGCGGGAGCTAACGAGCAGTACTTC.

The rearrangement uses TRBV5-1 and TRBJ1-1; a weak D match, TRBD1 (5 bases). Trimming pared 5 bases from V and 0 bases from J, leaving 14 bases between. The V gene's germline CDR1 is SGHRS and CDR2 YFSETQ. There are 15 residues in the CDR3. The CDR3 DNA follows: TGCGCCAGCAGGGATAGGTGGGACTTGAACACTGAAGCTTTCTTT. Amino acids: CASRDRWDLNTEAFF.

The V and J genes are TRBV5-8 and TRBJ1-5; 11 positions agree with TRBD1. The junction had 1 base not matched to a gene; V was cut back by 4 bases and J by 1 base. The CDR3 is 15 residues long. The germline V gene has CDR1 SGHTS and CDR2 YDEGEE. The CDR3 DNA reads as TGTGCCAGCAGCCGGGACAGGGGGAGCAATCAGCCCCAGCATTTT. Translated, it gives CASSRDRGSNQPQHF. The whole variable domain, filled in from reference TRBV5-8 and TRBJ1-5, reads EAGVTQSPTHLIKTRGQQATLRCSPISGHTSVYWYQQALGLGLQFLLWYDEGEERNRGNFPPRFSGRQFPNYSSELNVNALELEDSALYLCASSRDRGSNQPQHFGDGTRLSIL.

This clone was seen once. The CDR3 spells CASSSGQGFGTDTQYF. CDR3 bases: TGTGCCAGCAGCTCGGGACAGGGATTTGGCACAGATACGCAGTATTTT. This rearrangement joins TRBV7-9 to TRBJ2-3; TRBD1 matches 9 bases. Trimming cost V 4 bases and J 1 base; bases outside gene matches: 6. CDR1 is SEHNR, CDR2 FQNEAQ, per germline (reference sequence). The CDR3 length is 16 residues.